Listed below are T cell receptor beta chains from one sample, sequenced in a study of blood T cell repertoires in COVID-19. Here immunoSEQ multiplex PCR was the method, and the copy in TCRdb shows in-frame clones only, minus some. The sample has around 56,000 clones; 81% are singletons. Sequencing was performed on peripheral blood. These receptors all come from a woman older than 75 with active or convalescent COVID-19. Both conserved end residues are part of each CDR3. The D gene is left open where the match is weak. Only some rows state a clone size, as once, few, many or a class for expanded clones.

d_gene	abundance	j_gene	len	v_gene	CDR3aa	CDR3nt
.	.	TRBJ2-3	11	TRBV6-2/TRBV6-3	CASSYGDTQYF	TGTGCCAGCAGTTATGGCGATACGCAGTATTTT
TRBD1	.	TRBJ1-1	16	TRBV5-1	CASSWGQGAVNTEAFF	TGCGCCAGCAGCTGGGGACAGGGGGCGGTGAACACTGAAGCTTTCTTT
.	.	TRBJ2-5	14	TRBV6-5	CASNEGGGRETQYF	TGTGCCAGCAACGAAGGGGGGGGCCGGGAGACCCAGTACTTC
.	.	TRBJ1-3	16	TRBV6-5	CASSYSAPRSGNTIYF	TGTGCCAGCAGTTACTCTGCGCCTCGCTCTGGAAACACCATATATTTT
.	.	TRBJ2-5	17	TRBV7-2	CASSQYGGPDLAETQYF	TGTGCCAGCAGCCAGTACGGGGGTCCCGACCTCGCTGAGACCCAGTACTTC
TRBD1	once	TRBJ1-6	16	TRBV14	CASSQAGTGSGSPLHF	TGTGCCAGCAGCCAAGCCGGGACAGGGTCTGGTTCACCCCTCCACTTT
.	.	TRBJ2-1	15	TRBV9	CASSVESSDSREQFF	TGTGCCAGCAGCGTCGAGTCTAGCGACTCCCGTGAGCAGTTCTTC
TRBD2	.	TRBJ2-3	16	TRBV7-2	CASSSSSGGAGDTQYF	TGTGCCAGCAGCAGCTCTAGCGGGGGGGCAGGAGATACGCAGTATTTT
.	.	TRBJ2-1	12	TRBV15	CATSGNYNEQFF	TGTGCCACCAGCGGCAACTACAATGAGCAGTTCTTC
TRBD1	.	TRBJ2-7	14	TRBV5-5	CASSFGQGTYEQYF	TGTGCCAGCAGCTTCGGACAGGGAACCTACGAGCAGTACTTC
TRBD1	.	TRBJ1-6	15	TRBV6-6	CASSYSGTGNSPLHF	TGTGCCAGCAGTTACTCCGGGACAGGGAATTCACCCCTCCACTTT
TRBD1	.	TRBJ1-2	15	TRBV19	CASSSDRGQRYGYTF	TGTGCCAGTAGTAGCGACAGGGGGCAACGATATGGCTACACCTTC
TRBD1	.	TRBJ2-3	16	TRBV9	CASSVFEGAVADTQYF	TGTGCCAGCAGCGTATTCGAGGGGGCCGTTGCAGATACGCAGTATTTT
TRBD2	.	TRBJ2-2	15	TRBV5-1	CASSWEGRNTGELFF	TGCGCCAGCAGCTGGGAGGGGCGGAACACCGGGGAGCTGTTTTTT
.	.	TRBJ1-1	14	TRBV28	CASTSRALNTEAFF	TGTGCCAGCACTTCCAGGGCTTTGAACACTGAAGCTTTCTTT
.	once	TRBJ1-2	14	TRBV25-1	CASSGLEDSYGYTF	TGTGCCAGCAGTGGGTTAGAGGACAGCTATGGCTACACCTTC
.	.	TRBJ2-6	16	TRBV16	CASSQSGDLGANVLTF	TGTGCCAGCAGCCAATCGGGAGACCTTGGGGCCAACGTCCTGACTTTC
TRBD1	.	TRBJ2-1	14	TRBV27	CASSSVQGENEQFF	TGTGCCAGCAGTTCGGTCCAGGGGGAAAATGAGCAGTTCTTC
.	.	TRBJ1-3	14	TRBV28	CASSSTVFGNTIYF	TGTGCCAGCAGTTCTACAGTGTTTGGAAACACCATATATTTT
TRBD2	few	TRBJ2-2	15	TRBV11-3	CASSLELAGTGELFF	TGTGCCAGCAGCTTAGAACTAGCGGGTACCGGGGAGCTGTTTTTT
TRBD1	.	TRBJ1-2	14	TRBV3-1/TRBV3-2	CASSWIEGAGGYTF	TGTGCCAGCAGCTGGATCGAGGGGGCTGGTGGCTACACCTTC
TRBD1	.	TRBJ2-3	15	TRBV11-2	CASSLRGQFPDTQYF	TGTGCCAGCAGCCTAAGGGGACAGTTCCCAGATACGCAGTATTTT
.	once	TRBJ1-1	12	TRBV28	CASSFWGREAFF	TGTGCCAGCAGTTTTTGGGGCAGGGAAGCTTTCTTT
TRBD1	.	TRBJ1-1	15	TRBV6-4	CASRETGLMNTEAFF	TGTGCCAGCAGGGAGACAGGGCTTATGAACACTGAAGCTTTCTTT
.	.	TRBJ1-2	14	TRBV5-4	CASSLAGESYGYTF	TGTGCCAGCAGCTTGGCCGGGGAATCCTATGGCTACACCTTC
.	.	TRBJ2-1	15	TRBV6-2/TRBV6-3	CASSLTGGVFNEQFF	TGTGCCAGCAGTCTTACAGGGGGGGTTTTCAATGAGCAGTTCTTC
TRBD1	.	TRBJ2-1	15	TRBV28	CASTRGQDFYNEQFF	TGTGCCAGCACCCGCGGACAGGACTTTTACAATGAGCAGTTCTTC
TRBD2	.	TRBJ2-5	16	TRBV5-1	CASSRGAGGPMETQYF	TGCGCCAGCAGCCGCGGAGCGGGGGGGCCAATGGAGACCCAGTACTTC
TRBD1	.	TRBJ2-1	14	TRBV29-1	CSARPGTGSNEQFF	TGCAGCGCGCGTCCCGGGACAGGGAGCAATGAGCAGTTCTTC
TRBD1	.	TRBJ1-2	15	TRBV2	CASRGQGDANYGYTF	TGTGCCAGCAGGGGACAGGGGGATGCTAACTATGGCTACACCTTC
TRBD1	once	TRBJ1-1	16	TRBV18	CASSPLGQGFQTEAFF	TGTGCCAGCTCACCACTGGGACAGGGGTTTCAGACTGAAGCTTTCTTT
TRBD1	.	TRBJ1-6	13	TRBV6-5	CASQGQGNSPLHF	TGTGCCAGCCAGGGACAGGGGAATTCACCCCTCCACTTT
TRBD1	.	TRBJ1-3	16	TRBV7-2	CASSLKDRAAGNTIYF	TGTGCCAGCAGCCTGAAGGACAGGGCGGCAGGAAACACCATATATTTT
TRBD2	.	TRBJ2-3	17	TRBV7-9	CASTLGGGALTTDTQYF	TGTGCCAGCACCCTTGGGGGGGGTGCGCTAACCACAGATACGCAGTATTTT
.	.	TRBJ1-2	14	TRBV27	CASSPGDRIYGYTF	TGTGCCAGCAGTCCGGGGGACCGCATCTATGGCTACACCTTC
TRBD1	.	TRBJ2-3	13	TRBV19	CASRDRPSDTQYF	TGTGCCAGTAGGGACAGGCCTTCAGATACGCAGTATTTT
TRBD1	.	TRBJ2-1	14	TRBV24-1	CATRRTGVDNEQFF	TGTGCCACCAGAAGGACAGGAGTTGACAATGAGCAGTTCTTC
TRBD1	.	TRBJ1-1	15	TRBV5-1	CASSSPRQGRTEAFF	TGCGCCAGCAGCTCACCCCGACAGGGGAGGACTGAAGCTTTCTTT
.	.	TRBJ2-1	16	TRBV7-2	CASSLNGWSSYNEQFF	TGTGCCAGCAGCCTTAATGGCTGGAGCTCCTACAATGAGCAGTTCTTC
TRBD2	.	TRBJ2-3	15	TRBV2	CASSDRTSGTDTQYF	TGTGCCAGCAGTGATAGGACTAGCGGCACAGATACGCAGTATTTT
.	.	TRBJ2-1	13	TRBV7-2	CASSDRGYNEQFF	TGTGCCAGCAGCGATCGGGGTTACAATGAGCAGTTCTTC
TRBD2	many	TRBJ2-5	18	TRBV7-9	CASWGTRGGPRHGETQYF	TGTGCCAGCTGGGGGACTAGGGGGGGCCCCCGCCACGGAGAGACCCAGTACTTC
.	.	TRBJ2-1	13	TRBV28	CASSLSAYNEQFF	TGTGCCAGCAGTTTATCGGCCTACAATGAGCAGTTCTTC
.	.	TRBJ2-2	15	TRBV6-2/TRBV6-3	CASSRGDTYTGELFF	TGTGCCAGCAGCCGAGGGGACACCTACACCGGGGAGCTGTTTTTT
TRBD2	.	TRBJ2-7	14	TRBV3-1/TRBV3-2	CASSQGGVSYEQYF	TGTGCCAGCAGCCAGGGGGGGGTATCATACGAGCAGTACTTC
TRBD1	once	TRBJ2-1	16	TRBV2	CASSLRDRGTHNEQFF	TGTGCCAGCAGTCTCCGGGACAGGGGTACTCACAATGAGCAGTTCTTC
TRBD2	.	TRBJ2-7	14	TRBV28	CASGGEQYSYEQYF	TGTGCCAGCGGGGGGGAACAGTACTCCTACGAGCAGTACTTC
.	.	TRBJ2-1	14	TRBV11-1	CASSSTPSYNEQFF	TGTGCCAGCAGCTCTACCCCCTCCTACAATGAGCAGTTCTTC
.	.	TRBJ2-3	15	TRBV28	CASSSPPSHTDTQYF	TGTGCCAGCAGTTCACCCCCAAGCCACACAGATACGCAGTATTTT
.	.	TRBJ2-3	15	TRBV6-5	CASRQTRTGTDTQYF	TGTGCCAGCAGACAAACTCGGACAGGCACAGATACGCAGTATTTT
TRBD1	.	TRBJ1-1	13	TRBV2	CASRPDRGTEAFF	TGTGCCAGCAGGCCCGACAGGGGCACTGAAGCTTTCTTT
TRBD1	.	TRBJ1-3	15	TRBV6-5	CASRDRGGSGNTIYF	TGTGCCAGCAGGGACAGGGGTGGCTCTGGAAACACCATATATTTT
.	once	TRBJ2-3	14	TRBV5-4	CASSLEGSIGSPNF	TGTGCCAGCAGCTTGGAGGGGTCGATCGGCAGTCCAAATTTT